One and the same sample provided the 27 T cell receptor beta chains below, sequenced in a study of cytomegalovirus exposure and HLA in healthy donors. The table came from immunoSEQ multiplex PCR; TCRdb's copy has only in-frame clones and leaves some out. This repertoire shows tens of thousands of clones, roughly 93% found once; its top ten account for about 6%. Material for sequencing was PBMCs. The receptors here all came from a woman under 30 in good health and CMV-seronegative.

CDR3 residues: CASSVAGQALYGYTF. In nucleotides, the CDR3 is TGTGCCAGCAGCGTAGCTGGCCAGGCCCTCTATGGCTACACCTTC. The gene calls are TRBV9 and TRBJ1-2; no reliable D call. The CDR3 is made up of 15 amino acids. The germline V and J ends were trimmed by 0 bases and 4 bases, with 13 bases remaining between them. In germline, CDR1 is SGDLS, CDR2 YYNGEE.

The CDR3 DNA is TGCGCCAGCAGCTCGGCGGGGAACACTGAAGCTTTCTTT. Its protein product is CASSSAGNTEAFF. The chain joins TRBV4-3 to TRBJ1-1; D not certain. Trimming took 5 bases from V and 1 from J, leaving 8 bases between them. This CDR3 region has 13 residues. CDR1 is LGHNA and CDR2 is YSLEER in the germline V gene.

This clone was observed a few times. The chain combines TRBV25-1 with TRBJ1-5; the D gene is possibly TRBD1 (5 bases). Per germline, CDR1 MGHDK and CDR2 SYGVNS. The CDR3 covers 12 residues. V lost 8 bases and J lost 11, with 16 bases in between. The CDR3 protein is CASSGVGGTQHF. Written as DNA, the CDR3 is TGTGCCAGCTCAGGCGTCGGGGGAACCCAGCATTTT.

This chain links TRBV6-1 with TRBJ2-1; weak D call: TRBD1 (6 bases). Trimming shortened V by 3 bases and J by 8 bases, and 11 bases separated the two germline ends. Per the germline V gene, CDR1 is MNHNS and CDR2 is SASEGT. There are 13 residues in the CDR3. CDR3 in DNA: TGTGCCAGCAGTGATTGGGGGCCGTATGAGCAGTTCTTC. This sequence encodes CASSDWGPYEQFF.

As regards this clone: Other DNA sequences within the sample encode an identical CDR3. J is TRBJ2-7 and V is TRBV18; TRBD2 might be the D (6 bases). V was clipped by 3 bases and J by 2 bases, with 8 bases between them. In germline, CDR1 is KGHSH, CDR2 LQKENI. There are 13 residues in the CDR3. Written as DNA, the CDR3 is TGTGCCAGCTCACCGCGGGGCACCTACGAGCAGTACTTC. This gives the protein CASSPRGTYEQYF. The full variable domain, its missing parts supplied by reference TRBV18 and TRBJ2-7, is NAGVMQNPRHLVRRRGQEARLRCSPMKGHSHVYWYRQLPEEGLKFMVYLQKENIIDESGMPKERFSAEFPKEGPSILRIQQVVRGDSAAYFCASSPRGTYEQYFGPGTRLTVT.

This clone turned up a few times. V is TRBV11-2 and J is TRBJ2-5; D ambiguous. V was trimmed by 5 bases and J by 3 bases, leaving 7 bases between them. Germline assignment: CDR1 SGHAT and CDR2 FQNNGV. The CDR3 runs 12 residues. The DNA of the CDR3 is TGTGCCAGCAGCCCTCCCGAAGAGACCCAGTACTTC. Protein sequence: CASSPPEETQYF.

This rearrangement joins TRBV21-1 to TRBJ2-2; TRBD1, the table's D call, lacks a check against the DNA. TRBV21-1 is a documented pseudogene. CDR3 length equals 15 residues. CDR3 sequence reads: CASSPGGANTGELFF. In nucleotides, the CDR3 is TGTGCCAGCAGCCCAGGGGGCGCGAACACCGGGGAGCTGTTTTTT.

This clone came up once. The chain has TRBV4-1 and TRBJ1-2; D ambiguous. Germline CDR1 and CDR2: MGHRA and YSYEKL. V shed 1 base and J shed 3 bases, with 6 bases lying between them. This CDR3 spans 13 amino acids. CDR3 nucleotides: TGCGCCAGCAGCCAAGTCTTTTACTATGGCTACACCTTC. Its protein product is CASSQVFYYGYTF.

This clone has only one observation. The chain carries TRBV6-5 and TRBJ1-6; unclear D gene. Germline V lookup: CDR1 MNHEY, CDR2 SVGAGI. Trimming stripped 6 bases from V and 7 bases from J, with 13 bases between. CDR3 length: 14 residues. This CDR3 is CASRKLGGNSPLHF. Here the CDR3 DNA reads TGTGCCAGCAGAAAATTGGGAGGGAATTCACCCCTCCACTTT.

J is TRBJ2-5 and V is TRBV18, with 7 bases fitting TRBD1. V shed 3 bases and J 1 base; nucleotides not matched to a gene: 8. This CDR3 is built from 16 residues. Germline lookup yields CDR1 KGHSH and CDR2 LQKENI. CDR3 bases: TGTGCCAGCTCACCTCTTGGACAGGCGATCCAAGAGACCCAGTACTTC. Its protein product is CASSPLGQAIQETQYF.

V is TRBV10-3 and J is TRBJ2-2; TRBD2 might be the D (6 bases). Germline CDR1 ENHRY, CDR2 SYGVKD. Trimming pared 0 bases from V and 4 bases from J, leaving 15 bases between. There are 17 residues in the CDR3. CDR3 sequence: CAISESEGTLSTGELFF. For the CDR3, the DNA is TGTGCCATCAGTGAGTCGGAAGGGACTCTGTCCACCGGGGAGCTGTTTTTT.

The chain combines TRBV10-3 with TRBJ2-3, with TRBD1 identical over 10 bases. The CDR3 spans 15 residues. CDR1 and CDR2 from the germline V gene are ENHRY and SYGVKD. Trimming removed 7 bases from V and 2 bases from J; junction bases left unmatched: 6. CDR3 nucleotide sequence: TGTGCCATCACTCCGGGACAGGGGACCACAGATACGCAGTATTTT. Residues: CAITPGQGTTDTQYF.

This clone was counted once. The chain links TRBV5-1 to TRBJ2-5; tentatively, D is TRBD2 (5 bases). Germline V lookup: CDR1 SGHRS, CDR2 YFSETQ. V lost 5 bases and J 5 bases, leaving 16 bases between the germline ends. This CDR3 region has 14 residues. The DNA of the CDR3 is TGCGCCAGCAGTCCGGGTGATTCGGGGGAGACCCAGTACTTC. This encodes CASSPGDSGETQYF.

The chain joins TRBV6-9 to TRBJ2-1; D unclear. The CDR3 is 10 residues long. The ends were cut back, 8 bases at V and 13 bases at J, with 12 bases in the middle. CDR1 is MNHGY and CDR2 is SVAAGI in the germline V gene. The CDR3 loop is CASPPRRQFF. The DNA for the CDR3 is TGTGCCAGCCCCCCCCGGAGACAGTTCTTC.

The chain employs TRBV15 and TRBJ1-3; 8 nucleotides align to TRBD1. The CDR3 runs to 16 residues. The V gene end was trimmed by 6 bases and the J gene end by 0 bases; junction bases not matched to a gene: 7. Germline lookup yields CDR1 LNHNV and CDR2 YYDKDF (reference sequence). CDR3 amino acids: CATSWGGQASGNTIYF. The DNA for the CDR3 is TGTGCCACCAGTTGGGGGGGACAGGCCTCTGGAAACACCATATATTTT.

This rearrangement joins TRBV19 to TRBJ2-1; maybe TRBD1 (5 bases). The germline V gene has CDR1 LNHDA and CDR2 SQIVND (reference sequence). V lost 7 bases and J 5 bases, leaving 12 bases between the germline ends. The CDR3 extends over 13 amino acids. CDR3 residues: CASTGAEDNEQFF. The CDR3 DNA reads TGTGCCAGTACTGGGGCTGAAGACAATGAGCAGTTCTTC.

The chain links TRBV2 to TRBJ2-1; 11 positions match TRBD2. Germline-derived CDR1 and CDR2 are SNHLY and FYNNEI. The J segment lost 4 bases and the V segment lost 6 bases, leaving 8 bases of the junction unmatched. The CDR3 loop spans 16 amino acids. CDR3 in amino acids: CASSTVTSGGYNEQFF. The CDR3 coding sequence is TGTGCCAGCAGCACTGTAACTAGCGGGGGTTACAATGAGCAGTTCTTC.

The chain links TRBV5-1 to TRBJ2-2; TRBD2 matches 8 bases. The CDR3 has 17 residues. Trimming at V came to 1 base and at J to 4 bases, leaving 9 bases not matched to a gene. Germline V gene sequence: CDR1 SGHRS, CDR2 YFSETQ. CDR3 sequence: CASSLTGREGTTGELFF. DNA of the CDR3: TGCGCCAGCAGCTTGACGGGCCGGGAGGGGACCACCGGGGAGCTGTTTTTT.

V usage is TRBV6-1 and J usage is TRBJ1-6; tentative D call: TRBD1 (6 bases). The V gene lost 11 bases and the J gene lost 1 base, with 12 bases spanning the gap. Germline CDR1 and CDR2: MNHNS and SASEGT. This CDR3 is 14 amino acids long. The DNA of the CDR3 is TGTGCCGGCCAAACAGGGTCCTATAATTCACCCCTCCACTTT. As protein: CAGQTGSYNSPLHF.

The V gene is TRBV13, the J gene TRBJ2-1; D not certain. The V end lost 4 bases, the J end lost 0 bases, and 10 bases lay between the germline ends. The germline CDR1 and CDR2 sequences are PRHDT and FYEKMQ (reference sequence). This CDR3 is built from 15 residues. CDR3 coding DNA: TGTGCCAGCAGCTCCTCCTCTTTCTCCTACAATGAGCAGTTCTTC. Translated, it gives CASSSSSFSYNEQFF. Using reference TRBV13 and TRBJ2-1 for the parts outside the CDR3, the full variable domain is AAGVIQSPRHLIKEKRETATLKCYPIPRHDTVYWYQQGPGQDPQFLISFYEKMQSDKGSIPDRFSAQQFSDYHSELNMSSLELGDSALYFCASSSSSFSYNEQFFGPGTRLTVL.

This clone came up once. The gene calls are TRBV7-6 and TRBJ2-5; D is ambiguous. Per the germline V gene, CDR1 is SGHVS and CDR2 is FNYEAQ. This CDR3 comprises 13 residues. Trimming removed 1 base from V and 5 bases from J, with 8 bases in between. The CDR3 DNA reads as TGTGCCAGCAGCTTAGGGATCGGGGAGACCCAGTACTTC. This translates into CASSLGIGETQYF.

The CDR3 coding sequence is TGTGCAAGTCGCTCTCGTATCGGACAGGGGGCTTGGCAGCCCCAGCATTTT. It codes for CASRSRIGQGAWQPQHF. V usage is TRBV12-2 and J usage is TRBJ1-5; the DNA was not used to check the table's D call, TRBD1. TRBV12-2 has pseudogene status. The CDR3 is 17 amino acids.

J is TRBJ2-1 and V is TRBV30; D is ambiguous. Germline assignment: CDR1 GTSNPN and CDR2 SVGIG (reference sequence). This CDR3 spans 11 amino acids. Deletions cut 4 bases from V and 4 bases from J, with 5 bases between. CDR3 amino acids: CAWISYNEQFF. DNA for the CDR3: TGTGCCTGGATTTCGTACAATGAGCAGTTCTTC.

The chain combines TRBV6-1 with TRBJ2-7; no reliable D call. There are 15 residues in the CDR3. V lost 3 bases and J lost 1, with 13 bases in between. Per germline, CDR1 MNHNS and CDR2 SASEGT. CDR3 in DNA: TGTGCCAGCAGTGACCGTCCGGTCCATTCCTACGAGCAGTACTTC. This gives the protein CASSDRPVHSYEQYF.

A single count supports this clone. The V gene is TRBV12-5, the J gene TRBJ2-1, with TRBD2 matching 7 bases. Germline V gives CDR1 LGHNT, CDR2 FRNRAP. This CDR3 contains 15 residues. V trimming: 7 bases; J trimming: 6 bases; junction bases outside the gene matches: 12. CDR3 loop: CASDLGTKVSNEQFF. For the CDR3, the DNA is TGTGCTAGTGACCTCGGGACTAAGGTCAGCAATGAGCAGTTCTTC. Full variable domain (outside the CDR3, taken from reference TRBV12-5 and TRBJ2-1): DARVTQTPRHKVTEMGQEVTMRCQPILGHNTVFWYRQTMMQGLELLAYFRNRAPLDDSGMPKDRFSAEMPDATLATLKIQPSEPRDSAVYFCASDLGTKVSNEQFFGPGTRLTVL.

The gene calls are TRBV5-8 and TRBJ1-5, with D possibly TRBD1 on 6 matching bases. This CDR3 is built from 15 residues. Germline V lookup: CDR1 SGHTS, CDR2 YDEGEE. V lost 0 bases and J 5 bases, leaving 12 bases between the germline ends. CDR3 sequence: CASSLGWGGHQPQHF. CDR3 in DNA: TGTGCCAGCAGCTTGGGATGGGGGGGGCATCAGCCCCAGCATTTT. The variable domain in full, with the rest retrieved from reference TRBV5-8 and TRBJ1-5, is EAGVTQSPTHLIKTRGQQATLRCSPISGHTSVYWYQQALGLGLQFLLWYDEGEERNRGNFPPRFSGRQFPNYSSELNVNALELEDSALYLCASSLGWGGHQPQHFGDGTRLSIL.

The V call is TRBV7-6, the J call TRBJ2-1, with 10 bases lining up with TRBD2. There are 16 residues in the CDR3. CDR1 and CDR2 from the germline V gene are SGHVS and FNYEAQ. The V and J ends lost 0 bases and 8 bases, in that order; junction bases with no gene match: 7. CDR3 sequence: CASSLAPSGSSHEQFF. CDR3 nucleotides: TGTGCCAGCAGCTTAGCCCCTAGCGGGAGCTCCCATGAGCAGTTCTTC.